Described below is a single T cell receptor (beta chain) sequence and its context. Between the trimmed V and J ends, which lost 2 bases and 4 bases, there was a span of 11 bases. The germline V gene has CDR1 MNHEY and CDR2 SMNVEV (reference sequence). CDR3 size: 14 residues. This sample is drawn from a study of Graves' ophthalmopathy and Graves' hyperthyroidism. Amplification targeted the TCR beta CDR3 regions, with RNA transcripts as the source material. The first-round RT-PCR employed HTBI primers together with the Qiagen OneStep RT-PCR kit. A multiplex PCR was then performed as the second round. Each CDR3 protein is one row after TCRdb ran MiXCR on the multiplex PCR reads. The sample shows a few hundred thousand distinct CDR3 sequences, about a sixth of them seen only once. Newly diagnosed hyperthyroidism donors, aged 18 to 65, duration under 2 months. Other autoimmune diseases, uncontrolled infections, pregnancy or lactation ruled patients out of participation. Diagnostic conclusions were grounded in clinical symptoms, serum thyroxine, TRAb, thyroid ultrasound and orbital computed tomography.

The chain uses TRBV27 and TRBJ1-1; unclear D gene. This receptor was taken from an adult woman with stable Graves' hyperthyroidism. Sequencing was done on a sample of peripheral blood. CDR3: CASSLRPRGTEAFF. CDR3 nucleotide sequence: TGTGCCAGCAGTTTAAGACCACGCGGCACTGAAGCTTTCTTT.